Below, 9 T cell receptor beta chains from the same sample are listed, as sequenced in a study of T cell responses to AZD1222 COVID-19 vaccine. The assay was immunoSEQ multiplex PCR, and TCRdb's table has in-frame clones only and misses some. Among over 95,000 clones, about 86% were seen once, and the ten largest hold 9.5% to 15%. Sequenced here: peripheral blood, sampled on day 0 of AZD1222 vaccination. The receptors stem from an adult in good health.

In the case of this clone: The junction does not match germline at one end; this may be a read error. The V call is TRBV6-2 or TRBV6-3, the J call TRBJ2-7; TRBD2 might be the D (7 bases). Germline CDR1 reads MNHEY; CDR2 reads SVGEGT. This CDR3 spans 12 amino acids. In DNA, the CDR3 is TGTGCCAGCAGTGGGACGGGGGGCTCTGCGGGCTTC. The encoded protein is CASSGTGGSAGF.

Concerning this clone: Within the sample, other DNA sequences also encode this same CDR3. V usage is TRBV5-1 and J usage is TRBJ1-2; TRBD1 matches 7 bases. The CDR3 extends over 14 amino acids. Germline V gives CDR1 SGHRS, CDR2 YFSETQ. V was clipped by 3 bases and J by 3 bases; unmatched bases: 5. The CDR3 coding sequence is TGCGCCAGCAGCTCGACAGGGAAAGACTATGGCTACACCTTC. Residues: CASSSTGKDYGYTF.

In its sample, this clone was seen once. CDR3 in DNA: TGTGCCAGCAGGGATACAGGGGGGTCATACAATGAGCAGTTCTTC. Its translation: CASRDTGGSYNEQFF. This rearrangement joins TRBV6-5 to TRBJ2-1; 8 bases map to TRBD1. Germline loops: CDR1 MNHEY, CDR2 SVGAGI. This CDR3 contains 15 residues. The trim removed 6 bases at V and 4 bases at J, leaving 8 bases unmatched.

This clone showed up just once. The chain carries TRBV9 and TRBJ1-6; 9 nucleotides align to TRBD1. V shed 4 bases, J shed 5 bases, and the junction held 4 bases outside the gene matches. In germline, CDR1 is SGDLS, CDR2 YYNGEE. This CDR3 is built from 15 residues. In nucleotides, the CDR3 is TGTGCCAGCAGCTTACAGGGGGCGAATAATTCACCCCTCCACTTT. It encodes CASSLQGANNSPLHF.

The genes are TRBV13 and TRBJ1-3; 8 positions agree with TRBD1. The CDR3 is made up of 15 amino acids. V trimming: 4 bases; J trimming: 4 bases; junction bases outside the gene matches: 6. Germline V gives CDR1 PRHDT, CDR2 FYEKMQ (reference sequence). The CDR3 here is CASSSRTGFGNTIYF. The CDR3 DNA sequence: TGTGCCAGCAGCTCGCGGACAGGGTTCGGAAACACCATATATTTT.

The gene calls are TRBV7-2 and TRBJ2-7; 7 bases are shared with TRBD1. Trimming removed 7 bases from V and 2 bases from J; junction bases left unmatched: 8. CDR1 is SGHTA, CDR2 FQGNSA, per germline. There are 14 residues in the CDR3. CDR3 amino acids: CASTLDRKTYEQYF. CDR3 nucleotide sequence: TGTGCCAGCACCCTGGACAGGAAAACCTACGAGCAGTACTTC.

This clone was observed at least ten times. V gene TRBV4-2 combines with J gene TRBJ2-7; D possibly corresponds to TRBD2 (5 bases). CDR3 length: 12 amino acids. Looked up from germline, CDR1 is LGHNA and CDR2 is YNFKEQ. The ends were cut back, 4 bases at V and 7 bases at J, with 11 bases in the middle. The CDR3, as DNA: TGTGCCAGCAGCCTTGACTGGAGGGAGCAGTACTTC. This sequence encodes CASSLDWREQYF.

The J gene is TRBJ1-1, the V gene TRBV2, with 9 bases fitting TRBD1. Germline V gene lookup returns CDR1 SNHLY and CDR2 FYNNEI. Trimming took 5 bases from V and 5 from J; bases not matched to a gene: 6. The length of the CDR3 is 14 residues. The CDR3 is CASSLDRGKTEAFF. Written as DNA, the CDR3 is TGTGCCAGCAGTTTGGACAGGGGTAAAACTGAAGCTTTCTTT.

The chain carries TRBV5-1 and TRBJ2-1, with 9 positions matching TRBD1. The trim removed 1 base at V and 6 bases at J, leaving 5 bases unmatched. CDR1 and CDR2 from the germline V gene are SGHRS and YFSETQ. The CDR3 sequence is 15 residues long. CDR3 amino acids: CASSLWDRASNEQFF. DNA of the CDR3: TGCGCCAGCAGCTTGTGGGACAGGGCCTCCAATGAGCAGTTCTTC.